Following are 15 T cell receptor beta chains from one sample sequenced in a study of cytomegalovirus exposure and HLA in healthy donors. 13 Jbeta primers and 60 Vbeta primers were used for the PCR. Libraries were prepared by immunoSEQ multiplex PCR; TCRdb keeps only in-frame clonotypes and omits some of them. The sample yields about 180,000 clones, roughly 78% seen once. Source material: PBMCs. The receptors were sampled from a woman aged 40 to 55 in good health and CMV-seronegative.

The chain combines TRBV9 with TRBJ1-1, with no clear D. Germline CDR1 is SGDLS and CDR2 is YYNGEE. The CDR3 covers 16 residues. Trimming removed 0 bases from V and 5 bases from J, with 17 bases in between. CDR3 sequence reads: CASSVGGGPPETEAFF. The CDR3 DNA follows: TGTGCCAGCAGCGTAGGAGGAGGGCCCCCCGAGACTGAAGCTTTCTTT.

The chain combines TRBV5-1 with TRBJ2-7, with TRBD1 matching over 8 bases. Trimming cost V 3 bases and J 10 bases; bases outside gene matches: 12. The CDR3 has 14 residues. CDR1 and CDR2 from the germline V gene are SGHRS and YFSETQ. The CDR3 sequence: CASSYGTGPSEQYF. Here the CDR3 DNA reads TGCGCCAGCAGCTACGGGACAGGCCCTAGCGAACAGTACTTC.

This clone was detected a few times. This sequence joins TRBV10-3 and TRBJ1-1, with D hard to call. V lost 8 bases to trimming and J lost 2 bases, with 12 bases between them. Germline V gene sequence: CDR1 ENHRY, CDR2 SYGVKD. The CDR3 totals 13 residues. The CDR3 DNA reads as TGTGCCATCGCAAACGGCGGCAACACTGAAGCTTTCTTT. Translated, it gives CAIANGGNTEAFF.

V is TRBV6-1 and J is TRBJ2-5, with 10 nucleotides matching TRBD2. The germline CDR1 and CDR2 sequences are MNHNS and SASEGT. The junction had 6 bases not matched to a gene; V was cut back by 7 bases and J by 1 base. The CDR3 length is 15 residues. The CDR3 here is CASMVSGGSQETQYF. Here the CDR3 DNA reads TGTGCCAGCATGGTTAGCGGGGGGTCCCAAGAGACCCAGTACTTC.

V and J are TRBV19 and TRBJ1-4; D ambiguous. V lost 3 bases to trimming and J lost 0 bases, with 8 bases between them. The length of the CDR3 is 15 residues. Germline V gene data show CDR1 as LNHDA and CDR2 as SQIVND (reference sequence). The CDR3: CASSIVFTTNEKLFF. CDR3 nucleotides: TGTGCCAGTAGTATTGTGTTTACAACTAATGAAAAACTGTTTTTT.

The gene calls are TRBV11-3 and TRBJ1-2; the match to TRBD1 covers 8 bases. Germline CDR1 reads SGHNT; CDR2 reads YENEEA. This CDR3 contains 12 residues. Trimming removed 3 bases from V and 7 bases from J; junction bases left unmatched: 1. As DNA, the CDR3 is TGTGCCAGCAGCTTCAGGGGGCGTGGCTACACCTTC. This sequence encodes CASSFRGRGYTF.

This clone was counted a single time. The chain is built from TRBV27 and TRBJ2-7, with D unresolved. The CDR3 runs 14 residues. CDR1 is MNHEY, CDR2 SMNVEV, per germline (reference sequence). With 2 bases removed from V and 2 bases from J, the gap between germline ends came to 10 bases. In DNA, the CDR3 is TGTGCCAGCAGTTTAGGCACAATCCCCTACGAGCAGTACTTC. It specifies CASSLGTIPYEQYF.

This clone was seen once. V and J are TRBV19 and TRBJ1-1; the match to TRBD1 covers 8 bases. The germline gives CDR1 LNHDA, CDR2 SQIVND (reference sequence). Trimming at V came to 5 bases and at J to 5 bases, leaving 1 base not matched to a gene. The CDR3 extends over 12 amino acids. Here the CDR3 reads CASSRTGTEAFF. The CDR3 nucleotides are TGTGCCAGTAGTCGGACAGGGACTGAAGCTTTCTTT.

A few counts support this clone. The chain links TRBV7-9 to TRBJ1-4, with TRBD1 as a possible D gene (5 bases). The CDR3 spans 18 residues. Germline-derived CDR1 and CDR2 are SEHNR and FQNEAQ (reference sequence). V shed 3 bases and J shed 5 bases, with 22 bases lying between them. The CDR3: CASSFPRSPGHENEKLFF. DNA of the CDR3: TGTGCCAGCAGCTTCCCCAGGTCGCCCGGACATGAGAATGAAAAACTGTTTTTT.

This clone was seen a single time. The chain employs TRBV5-1 and TRBJ2-5; 11 nucleotides align to TRBD2. Germline CDR1 and CDR2: SGHRS and YFSETQ. This CDR3 contains 15 residues. V dropped 1 base and J dropped 4; count of bases not matched to a gene: 3. CDR3 amino acids: CASSLLAGGRETQYF. The CDR3, as DNA: TGCGCCAGCAGCTTGTTAGCGGGGGGGCGAGAGACCCAGTACTTC.

This chain uses TRBV29-1 with TRBJ1-1; 8 bases are shared with TRBD1. J was trimmed by 0 bases and V by 4 bases; bases with no gene match: 4. The CDR3 consists of 14 residues. Per germline, CDR1 SQVTM and CDR2 ANQGSEA. The CDR3 loop is CSVGGRGLNTEAFF. The DNA of the CDR3 is TGCAGCGTTGGTGGCAGGGGGCTGAACACTGAAGCTTTCTTT.

The rearrangement links TRBV19 to TRBJ2-5; a possible D gene is TRBD2 (6 bases). Near its end, the DNA agrees better with TRBJ2-7, so the J call may be wrong. The CDR3 has 15 residues. CDR1 and CDR2 (germline): LNHDA, SQIVND (reference sequence). The CDR3 bases are TGTGCCAGTAGTATAGGGGGAGGAGGAGACTACGAGCAGTACTTC. Protein: CASSIGGGGDYEQYF.

J is TRBJ2-3 and V is TRBV5-1, with a possible D match to TRBD1 (5 bases). From germline, CDR1 is SGHRS and CDR2 YFSETQ. V lost 4 bases, J lost 2 bases, and 11 bases lay in between. CDR3 length: 14 amino acids. The CDR3 here is CASSAQENTDTQYF. The CDR3 nucleotides read TGCGCCAGCAGCGCACAGGAGAACACAGATACGCAGTATTTT.

The rearrangement uses TRBV19 and TRBJ2-1, with D perhaps TRBD1 (6 bases). The germline V gene has CDR1 LNHDA and CDR2 SQIVND (reference sequence). CDR3 size: 16 residues. V shed 3 bases and J shed 7 bases, with 19 bases lying between them. CDR3 sequence: CASSIVGARRDNEQFF. The CDR3 DNA sequence: TGTGCCAGTAGTATCGTGGGGGCCCGCAGGGATAATGAGCAGTTCTTC.

This chain joins TRBV6-4 and TRBJ1-4; 7 positions match TRBD1. The germline V gene encodes CDR1 MRHNA and CDR2 SNTAGT. This CDR3 has 17 amino acids. The ends lost 6 bases at V and 5 bases at J; junction bases unmatched: 15. CDR3 sequence reads: CASSFIYDRDRNEKLFF. CDR3 DNA: TGTGCCAGCAGCTTTATCTACGACAGGGATAGAAATGAAAAACTGTTTTTT.